This record concerns one TCR beta chain sequence. Its antigen is as yet unknown. The sample originates from a study of OX40 agonist ivuxolimab in advanced cancers. Study in general: Ivuxolimab is a fully human IgG2 antibody that activates OX40 (CD134). Cohort: approximately 79% men, mean age approximately 64, aged about 20 to 79. Whole-study results and caveats: Among the lowest levels of clonal expansion were found in partial responders at 0.1-3.0 mg/kg. With doses of 0.1 to 3.0 mg/kg, CD4+ and CD8+ blood T cells had undergone clonal expansion by week 6.

Some clones are missing from TCRdb's copy, which holds only in-frame ones; the method was immunoSEQ multiplex PCR. This table has 78,000 or so clones, around nine tenths appearing once. This CDR3 is 19 amino acids long. The TCR sequence derives from an adult with an advanced solid tumor such as melanoma, head and neck, liver or kidney cancer. Sequenced material: CD4+ or CD8+ T cells sorted from blood, taken in a trial of the OX40 agonist ivuxolimab. V gene TRBV12-2 combines with J gene TRBJ2-1; the table's D call, TRBD2, was not checked against the DNA. TRBV12-2 is deemed a pseudogene. The CDR3 DNA follows: TGTGCAAGTCGCTTCAAGGGAGGACTAGCGGGGGTCTCCTACAATGAGCAGTTCTTC. Protein: CASRFKGGLAGVSYNEQFF.